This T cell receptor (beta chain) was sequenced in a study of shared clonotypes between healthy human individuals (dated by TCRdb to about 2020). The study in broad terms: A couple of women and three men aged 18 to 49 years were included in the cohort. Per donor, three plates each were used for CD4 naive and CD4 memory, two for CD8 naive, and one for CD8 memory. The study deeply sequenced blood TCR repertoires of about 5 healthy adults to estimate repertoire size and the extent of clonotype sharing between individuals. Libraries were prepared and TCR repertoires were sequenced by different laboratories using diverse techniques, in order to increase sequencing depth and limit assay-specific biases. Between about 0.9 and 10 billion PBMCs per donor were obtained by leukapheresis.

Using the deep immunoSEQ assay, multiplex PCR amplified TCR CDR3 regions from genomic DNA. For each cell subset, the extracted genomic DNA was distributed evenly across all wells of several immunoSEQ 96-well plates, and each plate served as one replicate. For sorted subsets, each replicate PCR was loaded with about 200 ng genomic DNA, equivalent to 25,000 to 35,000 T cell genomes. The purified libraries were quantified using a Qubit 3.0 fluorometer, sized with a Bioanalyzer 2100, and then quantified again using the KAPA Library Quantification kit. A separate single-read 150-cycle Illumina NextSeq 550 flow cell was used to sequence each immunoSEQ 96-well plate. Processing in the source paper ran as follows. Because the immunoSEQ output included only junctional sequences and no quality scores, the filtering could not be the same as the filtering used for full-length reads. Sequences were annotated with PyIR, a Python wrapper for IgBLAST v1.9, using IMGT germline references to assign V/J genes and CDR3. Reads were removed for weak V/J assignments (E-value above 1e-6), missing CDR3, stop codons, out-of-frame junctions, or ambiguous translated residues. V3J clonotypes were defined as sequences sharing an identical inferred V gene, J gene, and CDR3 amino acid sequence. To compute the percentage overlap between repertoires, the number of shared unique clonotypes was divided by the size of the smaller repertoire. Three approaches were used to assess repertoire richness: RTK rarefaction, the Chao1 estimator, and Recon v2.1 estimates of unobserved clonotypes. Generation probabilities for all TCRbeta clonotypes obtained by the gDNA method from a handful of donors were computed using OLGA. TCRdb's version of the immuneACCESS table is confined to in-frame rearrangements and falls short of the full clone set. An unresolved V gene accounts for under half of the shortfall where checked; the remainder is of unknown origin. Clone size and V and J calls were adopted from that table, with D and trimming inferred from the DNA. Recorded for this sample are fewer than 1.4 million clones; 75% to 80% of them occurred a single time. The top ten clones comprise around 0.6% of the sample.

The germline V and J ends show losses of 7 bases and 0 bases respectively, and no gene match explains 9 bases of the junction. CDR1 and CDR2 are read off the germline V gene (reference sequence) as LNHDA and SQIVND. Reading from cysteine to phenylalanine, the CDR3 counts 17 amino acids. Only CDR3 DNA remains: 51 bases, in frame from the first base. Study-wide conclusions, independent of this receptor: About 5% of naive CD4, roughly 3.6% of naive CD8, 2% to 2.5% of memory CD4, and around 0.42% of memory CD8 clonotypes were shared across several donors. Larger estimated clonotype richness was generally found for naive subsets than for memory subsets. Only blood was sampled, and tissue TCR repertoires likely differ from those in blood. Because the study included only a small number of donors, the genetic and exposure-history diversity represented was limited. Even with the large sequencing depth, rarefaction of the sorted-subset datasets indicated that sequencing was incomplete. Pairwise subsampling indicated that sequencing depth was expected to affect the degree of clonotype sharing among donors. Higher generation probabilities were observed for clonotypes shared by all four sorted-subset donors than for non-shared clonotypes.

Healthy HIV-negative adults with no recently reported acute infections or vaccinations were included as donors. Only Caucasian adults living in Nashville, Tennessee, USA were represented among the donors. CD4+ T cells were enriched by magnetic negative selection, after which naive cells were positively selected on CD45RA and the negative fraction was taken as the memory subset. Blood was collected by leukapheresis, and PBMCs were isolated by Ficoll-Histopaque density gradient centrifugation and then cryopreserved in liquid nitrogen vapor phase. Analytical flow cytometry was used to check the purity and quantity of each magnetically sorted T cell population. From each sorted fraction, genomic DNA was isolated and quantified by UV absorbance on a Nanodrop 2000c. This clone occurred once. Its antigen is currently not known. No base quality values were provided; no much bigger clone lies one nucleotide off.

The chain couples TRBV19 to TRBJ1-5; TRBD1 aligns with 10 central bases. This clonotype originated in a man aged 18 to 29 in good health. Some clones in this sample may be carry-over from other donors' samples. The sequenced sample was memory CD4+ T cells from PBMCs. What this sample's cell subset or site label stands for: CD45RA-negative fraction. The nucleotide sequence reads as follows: TGTGCCAGTACCCCGGACAGGGGGGTTCGTAGCAATCAGCCCCAGCATTTT. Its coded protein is CASTPDRGVRSNQPQHF.